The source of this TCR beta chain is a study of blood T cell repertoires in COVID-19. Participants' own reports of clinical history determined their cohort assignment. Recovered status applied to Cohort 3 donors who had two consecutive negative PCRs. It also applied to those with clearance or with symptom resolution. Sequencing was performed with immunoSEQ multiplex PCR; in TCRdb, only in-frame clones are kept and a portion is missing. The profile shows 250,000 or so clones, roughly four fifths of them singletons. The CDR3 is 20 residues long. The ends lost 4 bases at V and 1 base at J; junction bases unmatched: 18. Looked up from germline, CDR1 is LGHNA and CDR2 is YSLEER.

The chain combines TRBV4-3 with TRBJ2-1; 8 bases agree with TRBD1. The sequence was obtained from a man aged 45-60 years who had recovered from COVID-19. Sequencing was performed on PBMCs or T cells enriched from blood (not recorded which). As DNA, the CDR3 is TGCGCCAGCAGCCCCCAGAACAGGGGGAACCGAGGGGGGTCCTACAATGAGCAGTTCTTC. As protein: CASSPQNRGNRGGSYNEQFF.